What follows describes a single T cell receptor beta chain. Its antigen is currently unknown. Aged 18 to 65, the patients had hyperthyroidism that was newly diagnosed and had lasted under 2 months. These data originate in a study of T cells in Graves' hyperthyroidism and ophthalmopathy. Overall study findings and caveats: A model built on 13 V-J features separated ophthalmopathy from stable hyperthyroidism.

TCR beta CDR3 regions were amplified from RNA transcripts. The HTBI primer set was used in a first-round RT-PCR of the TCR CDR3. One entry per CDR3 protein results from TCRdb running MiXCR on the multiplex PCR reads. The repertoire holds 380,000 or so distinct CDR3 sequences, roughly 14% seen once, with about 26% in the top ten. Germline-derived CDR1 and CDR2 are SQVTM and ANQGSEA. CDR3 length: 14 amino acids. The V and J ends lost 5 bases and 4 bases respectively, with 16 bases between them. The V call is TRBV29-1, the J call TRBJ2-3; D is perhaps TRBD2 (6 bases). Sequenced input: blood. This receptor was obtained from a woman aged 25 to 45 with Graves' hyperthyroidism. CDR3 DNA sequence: TGCAGCGTTCCCCCGGGAGATCCCGCAGATACGCAGTATTTT. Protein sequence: CSVPPGDPADTQYF.